The source of this T cell receptor beta chain is a study of cytomegalovirus exposure and HLA in healthy donors (dated by TCRdb to 2017 to 2019). Regarding the research as a whole: According to an earlier analysis of 587 of the donors, 150 million to 200 million T cells yielded 117 million unique TCR beta sequences and roughly 280 Gb of sequence data. The study profiled the T cell repertoires of around 700 subjects by immunosequencing and related them to cytomegalovirus serostatus. Donor age, sex, ethnicity and CMV serostatus were compiled alongside the repertoire data. The number of typed donors differed by locus: about 620-640 for A, B, C, DRB1 and DQB1; 500 to 550 for DQA1; fewer than 610 for DPA1; and roughly 450 for DPB1. Both class I and class II loci were covered by HLA typing, at four-digit resolution. The aim of the study was to test whether cataloging public T cell receptors could identify signatures of past pathogen exposure. An earlier analysis of 450 to 750 of the donors used high-throughput TCR beta sequencing to judge whether each TCR beta V gene segment behaved as functional or pseudogenic. An early release covering roughly 600 HLA-typed donors comprised approximately 300 gigabases of sequencing data and about 90 million unique TCR sequences. Genome-wide SNP genotypes for about three fifths of the roughly 700 donors were used in a later genetic analysis, which treated that subset as a discovery cohort. Roughly 5 DR-DQ haplotypes were treated as single units for association and clustering because of strong linkage in the cohort. To study patterns of TCR occurrence, a later analysis re-analyzed previously published TCR beta repertoires from 600 to 750 donors and added high-resolution HLA genotyping. Along with the roughly 670-subject first cohort, a separate validation cohort of around 120 different subjects was used. Every repertoire in the discovery cohort had been generated on one and the same sequencing platform. Of the 398 genotyped donors, over 80% were placed in the genetic ancestry cluster associated with self-reported Caucasian donors. In the later analysis, no new phenotypic data were used to find candidate immune exposures; instead, reliance was placed on TCR beta sequences and their occurrence across donors. Across under 500 genotyped donors of the cohort, an average of about 250,000 unique TCR beta nucleotide sequences per donor were sequenced, and 15% to 20% of those sequences were non-productive. To predict cytomegalovirus infection status, the study brought together high-throughput TCR immunosequencing, statistical association of individual TCRs with disease status, and machine learning. Study-wide conclusions, independent of this receptor: The study gave a list of around 170 TCR beta chains associated with cytomegalovirus. A further reported finding was that TCR beta sequences accurately predicted the HLA-A and HLA-B alleles for most subjects in the first cohort. A later genetic analysis reported fewer N-insertions in productive TCRs among donors in an Asian-associated ancestry cluster than the approximately 700-donor mean. Because HLA typing was missing for some donors at each locus, association tests included only the typed subset. The authors suggested that the approach could potentially be generalized to other disease states and immunological phenotypes. The sequencing pipeline was judged likely to have produced a cluster of highly shared sequence variants as a technical artifact. In a later analysis, HLA-associated TCR beta chains showed more clonal expansion and lower generation probabilities than non-associated chains that were equally common. An earlier analysis of approximately 540 of the donors showed that most TCR beta V segments appeared in productive rearrangements either about 87% or about 30% of the time, which broadly matched IMGT annotations. Cytomegalovirus status was reported to be diagnosed by the classifier with high specificity and sensitivity in both the original and validation cohorts. In a later analysis, TCR association rates were found to vary across HLA loci, with the most associated TCRs seen for DRB1 alleles and the fewest for HLA-C alleles. An association between a missense DCLRE1C variant and V-gene and J-gene trimming of TCR beta chains was found in a later genetic analysis and replicated in an independent cohort. This cohort had only TCR beta chains sequenced, and the lack of alpha or paired-chain data limited which features could be detected. Most TCR sequences were observed very rarely across donors, whereas some public TCRs were present in many individuals. Immune exposure information for the cohort was limited to CMV serostatus. Specific HLA alleles were associated with 15,000 to 20,000 TCR beta sequences at a false discovery rate of 0.05 in a later analysis. When HLA alleles, especially DR and DQ, strongly co-occurred, attributing TCR associations to individual alleles was difficult. The presence/absence analyses assumed that sequencing depth was roughly uniform across donors, and that assumption may not be true. Some IMGT-functional V segments, including TRBV6-2 and TRBV6-3, could not be distinguished by the 87-base-pair reads and were therefore excluded. According to a later analysis, parvovirus B19, influenza, CMV and Epstein-Barr virus appeared linked to several top co-occurrence clusters. In a later analysis, most CMV-associated TCR beta chains were found to appear HLA-restricted, with HLA associations seemingly driven largely by CMV exposure. The earlier analysis of nearly 600 of the donors excluded approximately 17 rarely observed V segments, including chromosome 9 orphons, because counts were too low. Correlated functional status among segregating V segments might reflect linkage disequilibrium, but an unknown experimental factor could not be ruled out. A few of the identified cytomegalovirus-associated TCR beta chains were confirmed in vitro to be specific for cytomegalovirus antigens.

Receptor libraries were prepared by the immunoSEQ multiplex PCR assay. For the multiplex PCR, a mixture combining 60 forward primers for TCR Vbeta segments and 13 reverse primers for TCR Jbeta segments was used. Amplification of the CDR3 region of rearranged TCR beta genes was performed with a multiplex PCR assay on genomic DNA. Amplified TCR beta libraries were sequenced as 87-base-pair reads on the Illumina HiSeq System. Per the source publication's procedure: Across the roughly 600 repertoires, a later analysis counted 80 million or so unique TCR beta chains, some 11 million of which were shared by at least two donors. Raw reads were error-corrected and collapsed into unique sequences with a nearest-neighbor algorithm that merged closely related sequences to remove PCR and sequencing errors. To assign V, D and J gene segments, CDR3 sequences were aligned to IMGT reference sequences. Each retained sequence needed at least a six-nucleotide match to both a V gene segment and a J gene segment. A rearrangement was called productive if the CDR3 had no stop codons and remained in frame with V and J, and every other rearrangement was called non-productive. Following IMGT convention, CDR3 was defined as the stretch from the second conserved V-encoded cysteine to the conserved J-encoded phenylalanine. Sequences without an unambiguous match to a single V gene segment were excluded from the earlier analysis of about 600 of the donors. In an earlier analysis of about 590 of the donors, a V segment was called functional when productive rearrangements were above 56.7%, and segregating when the standard deviation between donors exceeded 5%. A statistical classification framework was built for diagnosing cytomegalovirus status from the catalog of TCR beta chain sequences. V and J gene assignment, in a later analysis, came from comparing TCR nucleotide sequences with IMGT/GENE-DB human TR gene sequences. The TCRdist pipeline was used in a later analysis to assign CDR3 sequences and most-parsimonious VDJ recombination scenarios. In a later analysis, every TCR beta chain was defined by the combination of its CDR3 amino acid sequence and its V-gene family, and reads without a unique V-gene family were dropped. A later analysis removed 600 or so highly shared, low-generation-probability nucleotide sequences to deal with suspected cross-contamination and a sequencing artifact. In a later analysis, a clonal expansion index was calculated for each public chain from normalized within-repertoire ranks of inferred template counts. In a later analysis, generation probabilities were computed with a VDJ recombination model fitted to out-of-frame rearrangements, and the resulting probabilities were checked against IGoR. In a later analysis, hypergeometric tests were used to score TCR-TCR, TCR-HLA and TCR-CMV co-occurrence, with a repertoire-size bias correction applied to TCR pairs. False discovery rates were estimated in a later analysis by permuting HLA or CMV assignments 20 times. In a later analysis, co-occurring TCRs were grouped with DBSCAN, and TCRdist sequence similarity was added when clustering was performed within HLA-allele-positive subsets. Co-occurrence clustering excluded repertoires with fewer than 30,000 or more than 120,000 public chains, plus five with anomalous nucleotide sharing. TCRdb carries this immuneACCESS record with in-frame sequences only. Its versions omit some clonotypes, under half of them owing to an unresolved V gene in the studies checked, with the rest unexplained. From that table come the V and J calls and clone size; the DNA was used to work out D and trimming. The sample table on file contains roughly 27,000 clones. Approximately 0.7% of the sample goes to the ten largest clones.

The cohort consisted of some 670 healthy bone marrow donors. All cohort members were sampled while nominally healthy, although unrecorded immune exposures were likely present. The donor tested CMV seronegative and was one of the 352 seronegative cohort members. Each donor provided a peripheral blood sample, and peripheral blood mononuclear cells were used for TCR beta sequencing. Genomic DNA extraction from the blood cell samples was performed with the Qiagen DNeasy Blood Extraction Kit. Turning to this clone: Its antigen remains undetermined.

CDR1 SEHNR and CDR2 FQNEAQ are derived from the germline V gene (reference sequence). Including the terminal cysteine and phenylalanine, the CDR3 comprises 16 residues. The entry retains the CDR3 DNA only, 48 bases that are in frame from base 1. V loses 5 bases, J loses 7 bases, and the germline ends lie 18 bases apart. Sample: PBMCs. The chain is made from TRBV7-9 and TRBJ1-6; matching of 6 bases hints at TRBD1 as the D gene. This receptor was obtained from a man younger than 45 in good health and CMV-seronegative. CDR3 loop: CASSHPRDTPNSPLHF. The DNA sequence is TGTGCCAGCAGCCATCCCCGGGACACCCCGAATTCACCCCTCCACTTT.